This T cell receptor beta chain was identified in a study of T-cell reconstitution after alpha-beta-depleted transplantation in children (dated by TCRdb to about 2016). Notes on the research overall: The study quantitatively tracked T-cell immune reconstitution after TCRalphabeta/CD19-depleted allogeneic hematopoietic cell transplantation in children using TCR repertoire profiling. General conclusions and limits of the study: About two months after transplant, the apparently early recovery of alphabetaT-cell counts reportedly depended on just several hundred clones that had expanded rapidly and came from non-depleted graft cells. In some patients, the high TCRbeta diversity seen at day 60 was put down to recipient T cells and intrathymic progenitors that had survived conditioning. Over subsequent months, a decline in hyperexpanded clone frequencies was noted, and after one year, T-cell counts and TCRbeta diversity were mostly ascribed to newly produced T cells.

As to this clonotype: Its antigen is still unknown. Base qualities are not recorded, but no much larger clone differs from it by a single base.

Library method: PCR. The sample was run on an Illumina HiSeq 2500. TCR library preparation used molecular barcoding, with unique molecular identifiers applied to normalize quantification of the TCRbeta repertoire. In TCRdb, the public reads were trimmed at Q25 with fastp and aligned with MiXCR, with productive beta chains retained. Rows with one shared CDR3 protein collapse into an entry with the most common genes and DNA. This sample holds under 250,000 distinct CDR3 sequences; 20% to 30% were observed only once. The ten top clones hold 4% to 6% of the sample. Reading the label with the study, this specimen's treatment or condition is: allogeneic hematopoietic cell transplantation with graft depleted of TCRalphabeta T cells and CD19 B cells. The transplant recipients were children given TCRalphabeta/CD19-depleted allogeneic hematopoietic cell grafts. Trimming at the junction amounts to 0 bases on V and 2 bases on J, and the germline ends lie 6 bases apart. The germline V gene gives CDR1 as MNHNS and CDR2 as SASEGT. The CDR3 covers 14 residues, taking in both the cysteine and the phenylalanine. Solely the CDR3 DNA is kept, with 42 bases framed from the first base.

The chain is encoded by TRBV6-1 joined to TRBJ2-3; there is no confident call for the D gene. The sample consisted of PBMCs, mostly from graft donor cells, taken 360 days after TCRalphabeta/CD19-depleted stem cell transplant. This clonotype originated in a female patient under 10 years old who had a stem cell transplant for congenital amegakaryocytic thrombocytopenia, so the T cells may come from the graft donor. In nucleotides, the sequence is TGTGCCAGCAGTGAAGCCCACCTCACAGATACGCAGTATTTT. Its protein reads: CASSEAHLTDTQYF.